This note documents a single T cell receptor (beta chain) sequence. Its antigen is unidentified. This sample was included in a study of beta chain features in type 1 diabetes. Study conclusions and caveats: TCRB repertoires of naive, central memory and Treg cells appeared more similar among patients than among healthy donors. The question of HLA type influencing TCRB rearrangement was one that remained unresolved here.

Germline V gives CDR1 SGHDT, CDR2 YYEEEE. Trimming removed 1 base from V and 3 bases from J; junction bases left unmatched: 7. The CDR3 sequence is 16 residues long. Sequencing targeted expressed TCRB transcripts, as all isolated RNA had been reverse transcribed. The method was immunoSEQ multiplex PCR; TCRdb's version includes in-frame clones alone and lacks a portion of them. The repertoire holds hundreds of thousands of clones, less than 20% seen once, with under 0.095% in the top ten. The rearrangement joins TRBV5-6 to TRBJ2-1, with TRBD2 identical over 7 bases. Sequenced sample: naive CD4+ T cells from blood. The TCR originated in a man between 18 and 35 years old in good health. CDR3 amino acids: CASSLRLGRVYNEQFF. Here the CDR3 DNA reads TGTGCCAGCAGCTTGCGTTTAGGGAGGGTCTACAATGAGCAGTTCTTC.